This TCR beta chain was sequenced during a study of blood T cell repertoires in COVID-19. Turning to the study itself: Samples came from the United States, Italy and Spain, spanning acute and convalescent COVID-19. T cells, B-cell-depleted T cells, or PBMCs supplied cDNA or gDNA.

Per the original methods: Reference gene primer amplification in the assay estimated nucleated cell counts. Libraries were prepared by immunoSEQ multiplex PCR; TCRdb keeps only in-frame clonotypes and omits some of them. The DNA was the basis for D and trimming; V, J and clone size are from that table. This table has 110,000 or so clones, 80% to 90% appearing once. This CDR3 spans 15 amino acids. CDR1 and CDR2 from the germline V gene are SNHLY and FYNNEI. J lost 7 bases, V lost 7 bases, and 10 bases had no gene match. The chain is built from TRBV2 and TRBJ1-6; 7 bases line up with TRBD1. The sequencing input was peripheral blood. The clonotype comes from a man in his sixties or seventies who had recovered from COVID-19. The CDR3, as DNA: TGTGCCAGCACCCAGACAGGGCTTAACAATTCACCCCTCCACTTT. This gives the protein CASTQTGLNNSPLHF.